Included here is one T cell receptor beta chain sequence, with context. Its specificity is unknown. The source of the sample is a study of vaccination and CD4 T cells after COVID-19. Indicated treatment: approximately 9-day PBMC culture with coronavirus spike peptide pools or control peptides (ViraFEST assay). At the Johns Hopkins FTIC core, DNA taken from cultured CD4+ T cells was sequenced by way of the Oncomine TCR Beta short-read assay. One entry per CDR3 protein, called by TCRdb with MiXCR from the PCR reads. The data contain about 9,700 distinct CDR3 sequences, approximately 59% of them singletons. Sequencing was done on a sample of CD4+ T cells from blood, cultured in vitro. This receptor was taken from a human donor who had recovered from COVID-19.

The CDR3 DNA follows: TGTGCCAGCAGTGTCTCGGGATGGCGGTCACCCCTCCACTTT. This gives the protein CASSVSGWRSPLHF. The J gene is TRBJ1-6, the V gene TRBV25-1; no firm D call. The CDR3 is 14 amino acids. V lost 4 bases to trimming and J lost 10 bases, with 14 bases between them. Germline-derived CDR1 and CDR2 are MGHDK and SYGVNS.